The sample holds many counts of the clone carrying this TCR beta chain. Its antigen is still unknown. The data were taken from a study of Graves' ophthalmopathy and Graves' hyperthyroidism. The germline V gene encodes CDR1 SGHAT and CDR2 FQNNGV. V was pared by 5 bases and J by 4 bases, with 9 bases between. The CDR3 runs to 14 residues. Study results and caveats: Blood also harbored most expanded thyroid clonotypes above 0.001 frequency.

Participants with hyperthyroidism, aged 18 to 65, were newly diagnosed with under 2 months' duration. Other autoimmune diseases, uncontrolled infections, pregnancy or lactation led to the exclusion of patients. Orbital computed tomography, together with clinical symptoms, serum thyroxine, TRAb and thyroid ultrasound, was used for diagnosis. Investigators amplified TCR beta CDR3 regions from RNA transcripts. Second-round multiplex PCR came after first-round RT-PCR with HTBI primers. A single record per CDR3 protein comes from TCRdb applying MiXCR to the multiplex PCR reads. This table has 400,000 to 450,000 distinct CDR3 sequences, 20% to 25% appearing once.

The receptor's source is a woman under 30 with stable Graves' hyperthyroidism. The sequencing sample was made of peripheral blood. This chain links TRBV11-2 with TRBJ1-6, with D hard to call. The CDR3: CASSRVAYNSPLHF. The CDR3 DNA is TGTGCCAGCAGCCGGGTGGCATATAATTCACCCCTCCACTTT.